Ten or more counts support the clone carrying this T cell receptor (beta chain). Antigen unknown. MiXCR was run by TCRdb on the reads, yielding one entry per CDR3 protein. The top ten clones hold about 12% of a sample with about 530,000 distinct CDR3 sequences, more than 20% of them seen once. Germline V gene sequence: CDR1 SGHTA, CDR2 FQGNSA. The germline V and J ends were trimmed by 3 bases and 2 bases, with 11 bases remaining between them. This CDR3 comprises 15 residues. This specimen belongs to a study of T cell repertoires in cytomegalovirus infection. Study context: The public TCR beta signatures pointed to both CMV infection and matching HLA type. Regarding the study as a whole: HLA-C-restricted CMV clonotypes gave the most frequent clonotype in two of eight donors.

Input material: PBMCs. The sequence derives from a human donor in good health (CMV status not recorded). Some clones in this sample may be carry-over from other donors' samples. The gene calls are TRBV7-2 and TRBJ1-5; D possibly corresponds to TRBD1 (5 bases). DNA of the CDR3: TGTGCCAGCAGCTTGGGGGGGACCGGCAATCAGCCCCAGCATTTT. Its protein product is CASSLGGTGNQPQHF.